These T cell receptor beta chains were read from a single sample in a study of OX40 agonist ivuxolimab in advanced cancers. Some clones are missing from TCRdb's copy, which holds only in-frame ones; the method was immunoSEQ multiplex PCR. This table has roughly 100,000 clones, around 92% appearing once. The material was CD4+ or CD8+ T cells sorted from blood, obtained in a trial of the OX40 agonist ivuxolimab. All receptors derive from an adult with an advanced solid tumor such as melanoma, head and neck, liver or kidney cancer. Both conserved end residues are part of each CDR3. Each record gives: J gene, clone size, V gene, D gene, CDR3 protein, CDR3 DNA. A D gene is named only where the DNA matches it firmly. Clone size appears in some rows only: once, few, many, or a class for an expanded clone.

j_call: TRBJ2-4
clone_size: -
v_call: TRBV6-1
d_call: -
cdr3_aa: CASSDRGPLSKAKNIQYF
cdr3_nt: TGTGCCAGCAGTGACAGGGGCCCCTTAAGTAAAGCCAAAAACATTCAGTACTTC

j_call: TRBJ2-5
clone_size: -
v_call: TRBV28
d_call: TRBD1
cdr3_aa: CASRPGTAHQETQYF
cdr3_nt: TGTGCCAGCAGGCCCGGGACAGCCCACCAAGAGACCCAGTACTTC

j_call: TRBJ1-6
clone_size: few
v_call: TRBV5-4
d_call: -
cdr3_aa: CASSLGSGDSPLHF
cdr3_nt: TGTGCCAGCAGCTTGGGATCAGGCGATTCACCCCTCCACTTT

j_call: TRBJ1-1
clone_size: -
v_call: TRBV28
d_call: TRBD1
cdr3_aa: CASSYRGIRVAFF
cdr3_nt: TGTGCCAGCAGTTACAGGGGGATCAGGGTGGCTTTCTTT

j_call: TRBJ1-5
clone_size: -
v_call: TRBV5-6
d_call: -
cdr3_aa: CASSLWGRQPQHF
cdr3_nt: TGTGCCAGCAGCTTATGGGGTCGTCAGCCCCAGCATTTT

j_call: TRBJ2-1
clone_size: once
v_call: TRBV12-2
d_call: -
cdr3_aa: CASRYYEGSYNEQFF
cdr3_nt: TGTGCAAGTCGCTACTACGAGGGCTCCTACAATGAGCAGTTCTTC

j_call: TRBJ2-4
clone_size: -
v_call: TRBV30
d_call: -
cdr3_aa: CAWGQLNIQYF
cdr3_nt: TGTGCCTGGGGACAGTTAAACATTCAGTACTTC

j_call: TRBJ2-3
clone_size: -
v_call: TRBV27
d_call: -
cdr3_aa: CASSLSAGTDTQYF
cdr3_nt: TGTGCCAGCAGTTTATCGGCCGGGACAGATACGCAGTATTTT

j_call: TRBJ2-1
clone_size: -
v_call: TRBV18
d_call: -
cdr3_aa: CASSPLQDSNNEQFF
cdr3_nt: TGTGCCAGCTCACCACTCCAGGACTCTAACAATGAGCAGTTCTTC

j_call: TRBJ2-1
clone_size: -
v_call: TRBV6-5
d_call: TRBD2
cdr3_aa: CASSYLEPGLFEFF
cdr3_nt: TGTGCCAGCAGTTATTTAGAGCCGGGACTATTCGAATTCTTC

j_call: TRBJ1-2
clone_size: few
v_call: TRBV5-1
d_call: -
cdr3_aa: CASSPILGSRNGYTF
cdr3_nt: TGCGCCAGCAGCCCGATCTTGGGGAGTAGGAATGGCTACACCTTC

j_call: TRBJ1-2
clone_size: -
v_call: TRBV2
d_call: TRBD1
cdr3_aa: CASIRDSPYGYTF
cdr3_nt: TGTGCCAGCATCCGGGACAGCCCCTATGGCTACACCTTC

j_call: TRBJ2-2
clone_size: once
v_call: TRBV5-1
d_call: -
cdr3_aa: CASTARPVTNTGELFF
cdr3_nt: TGCGCCAGCACCGCCCGCCCAGTGACGAACACCGGGGAGCTGTTTTTT

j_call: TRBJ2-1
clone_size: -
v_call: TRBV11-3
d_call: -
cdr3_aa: CASSHDSLRLERNEQFF
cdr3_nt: TGTGCCAGCAGCCACGACTCCCTTAGGCTTGAGAGGAATGAGCAGTTCTTC

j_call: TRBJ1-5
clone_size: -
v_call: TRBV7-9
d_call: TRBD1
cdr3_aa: CASSSTTGQQPQHF
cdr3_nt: TGTGCCAGCAGCTCAACGACAGGGCAACAGCCCCAGCATTTT

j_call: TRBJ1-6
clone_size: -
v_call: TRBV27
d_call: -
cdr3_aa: CASSLLGGFLGSPLHF
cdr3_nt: TGTGCCAGCAGTTTACTCGGGGGTTTCCTGGGTTCACCCCTCCACTTT

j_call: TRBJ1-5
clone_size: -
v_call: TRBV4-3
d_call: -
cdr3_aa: CASSQAGGRGPQHF
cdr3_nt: TGCGCCAGCAGTCAAGCGGGGGGACGTGGGCCCCAGCATTTT

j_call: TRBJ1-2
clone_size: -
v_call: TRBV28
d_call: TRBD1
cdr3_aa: CASTSMGQQLYGYTF
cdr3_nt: TGTGCCAGCACCTCCATGGGACAGCAACTCTATGGCTACACCTTC

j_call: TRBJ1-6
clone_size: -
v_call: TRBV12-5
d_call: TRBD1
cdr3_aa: CASGYRGSPLHF
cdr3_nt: TGTGCTAGTGGTTACAGGGGTTCACCCCTCCACTTT

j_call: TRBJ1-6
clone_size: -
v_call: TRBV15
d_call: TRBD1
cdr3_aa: CATSGQATNSPLHF
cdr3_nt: TGTGCCACCTCCGGACAGGCTACCAATTCACCCCTCCACTTT

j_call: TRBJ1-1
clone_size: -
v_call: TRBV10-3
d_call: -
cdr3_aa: CAITKGGDTEAFF
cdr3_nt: TGTGCCATCACTAAAGGGGGGGACACTGAAGCTTTCTTT

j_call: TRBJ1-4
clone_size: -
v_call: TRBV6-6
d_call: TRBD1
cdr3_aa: CASRYSQGAREKLFF
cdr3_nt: TGTGCCAGCAGGTACTCACAGGGGGCTCGGGAAAAACTGTTTTTT

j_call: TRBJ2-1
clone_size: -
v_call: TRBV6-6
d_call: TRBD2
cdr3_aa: CASSYELGSGRDEQFF
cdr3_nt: TGTGCCAGCAGTTACGAGTTGGGTAGCGGGAGGGATGAGCAGTTCTTC

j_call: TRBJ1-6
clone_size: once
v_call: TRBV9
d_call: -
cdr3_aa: CASSVSQRGNNSPLHF
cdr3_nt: TGTGCCAGCAGCGTATCTCAACGAGGGAATAATTCACCCCTCCACTTT

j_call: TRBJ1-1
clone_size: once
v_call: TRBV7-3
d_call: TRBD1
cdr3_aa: CASSRDRGNTEAFF
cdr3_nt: TGTGCCAGCAGCCGGGACAGGGGGAACACTGAAGCTTTCTTT

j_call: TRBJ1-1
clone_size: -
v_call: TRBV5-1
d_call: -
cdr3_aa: CASTGQLNTEAFF
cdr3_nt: TGCGCCAGTACCGGACAGTTGAACACTGAAGCTTTCTTT